The source of this T cell receptor beta chain is a study of OX40 agonist ivuxolimab in advanced cancers. Looking at the study overall: From roughly 23 to 85 years was the age range, with a mean of roughly 59 years, and nearly 85% were male.

The table came from immunoSEQ multiplex PCR; TCRdb's copy has only in-frame clones and leaves some out. The sample holds 100,000 to 150,000 clones, under 95% seen once. V gave up 5 bases and J gave up 7 bases, with 17 bases separating them. The length of the CDR3 is 14 residues. The germline CDR1 and CDR2 sequences are SGHNT and YENEEA. The source material was CD4+ or CD8+ T cells sorted from blood, sampled in a trial of the OX40 agonist ivuxolimab. This chain connects TRBV11-3 to TRBJ1-2; tentatively, D is TRBD1 (5 bases). The TCR sequence derives from an adult with an advanced solid tumor such as melanoma, head and neck, liver or kidney cancer. DNA for the CDR3: TGTGCCAGCAGCCCGCCGGGGCAGGGCGGTGGCTACACCTTC. It yields the protein CASSPPGQGGGYTF.